This TCR beta chain was found in a study of chemoradiotherapy in HPV16-positive cancers. A remark on this clone: Antigen: not known.

The method was immunoSEQ multiplex PCR; TCRdb's version includes in-frame clones alone and lacks a portion of them. The data contain roughly 14,000 clones, approximately 91% of them singletons. Samples were taken several times over chemoradiotherapy. Overall study results and limits: HPV-specific T cells were functionally defined from only a couple of HPV16-positive patients. Candidate HPV-specific clones and E7-related TCR motifs grew in tumor during treatment.

The CDR3 covers 15 residues. V lost 6 bases and J 3 bases, leaving 18 bases between the germline ends. Germline V CDR1 and CDR2: SNHLY, FYNNEI. This clonotype was sampled from a human donor with HPV-associated anogenital cancer. Here the sequenced sample was blood, taken from a patient who underwent chemoradiotherapy. The rearrangement uses TRBV2 and TRBJ2-7; D remains ambiguous. CDR3 region: CASRDDYTTRYEQYF. The CDR3 DNA is TGTGCCAGCAGGGACGATTATACTACCCGCTACGAGCAGTACTTC.